Below are 10 T cell receptor beta chains sequenced from a single sample in a study of cytomegalovirus exposure and HLA in healthy donors. The PCR used 60 Vbeta and 13 Jbeta primers. The table came from immunoSEQ multiplex PCR; TCRdb's copy has only in-frame clones and leaves some out. This sample has 100,000 to 150,000 clones; roughly 80% occur once, and the top ten carry about 11%. The sample was PBMCs. These receptors all stem from a male donor in good health and CMV-seropositive.

This clone appeared once. The rearrangement joins TRBV19 to TRBJ1-5; tentative D call: TRBD1 (6 bases). Germline V gene sequence: CDR1 LNHDA, CDR2 SQIVND (reference sequence). V lost 3 bases and J lost 0, with 21 bases in between. The CDR3 runs 19 residues. The CDR3 sequence: CASSIGQLNFINSNQPQHF. CDR3 nucleotide sequence: TGTGCCAGTAGTATTGGACAGCTCAATTTTATAAATAGCAATCAGCCCCAGCATTTT.

The rearrangement links TRBV7-9 to TRBJ1-5; possibly TRBD1 for D (6 bases). The CDR3 runs to 13 residues. The germline V gene has CDR1 SEHNR and CDR2 FQNEAQ (reference sequence). Deletions cut 5 bases from V and 5 bases from J, with 10 bases between. CDR3 coding DNA: TGTGCCAGCAGCCCCGAGGGGGATCAGCCCCAGCATTTT. Translation gives CASSPEGDQPQHF.

This clone was picked up one time. V usage is TRBV6-5 and J usage is TRBJ2-7; no reliable D call. Deletions cut 5 bases from V and 2 bases from J, with 13 bases between. The CDR3 has 14 residues. From germline, CDR1 is MNHEY and CDR2 SVGAGI. As DNA, the CDR3 is TGTGCCAGCAGTACGCGAGACAAAACCTACGAGCAGTACTTC. Its protein is CASSTRDKTYEQYF.

V is TRBV5-6 and J is TRBJ2-7; D is possibly TRBD1 (6 bases). The V end was cut by 1 base, the J end by 5 bases, with 10 bases between. The germline V gene has CDR1 SGHDT and CDR2 YYEEEE. The CDR3 sequence is 13 residues long. CDR3 sequence: CASSLWGRHEQYF. In nucleotides, the CDR3 is TGTGCCAGCAGCTTGTGGGGGCGACACGAGCAGTACTTC.

Of note for this clone: Sequence at one end of the junction differs from germline and may be a read error. The chain carries TRBV7-9 and TRBJ2-3; 10 bases are shared with TRBD2. Germline assignment: CDR1 SEHNR and CDR2 FQNEAQ (reference sequence). This CDR3 spans 15 amino acids. The DNA for the CDR3 is TGCGCCAGCAGTTTTAGCGGGGGGACCACAGATACGCAGTATTTT. Translated, it gives CASSFSGGTTDTQYF.

This clone was detected only once. The genes are TRBV7-2 and TRBJ2-5, with no clear D. The V end was cut by 1 base, the J end by 4 bases, with 7 bases between. Germline V gene data show CDR1 as SGHTA and CDR2 as FQGNSA. The CDR3 is 13 residues long. The CDR3: CASSLGYRETQYF. The DNA for the CDR3 is TGTGCCAGCAGCTTAGGCTACCGAGAGACCCAGTACTTC.

This clone was seen once. The chain is built from TRBV2 and TRBJ2-3, with D perhaps TRBD2 (7 bases). The CDR3 is 14 residues long. V was shortened by 6 bases and J by 1 base, with 11 bases between the two germline ends. Germline loops: CDR1 SNHLY, CDR2 FYNNEI. CDR3 loop: CASRWEGGTDTQYF. CDR3 sequence (DNA): TGTGCCAGCAGGTGGGAGGGGGGCACAGATACGCAGTATTTT.

The rearrangement joins TRBV15 to TRBJ1-1; TRBD1 matches 11 bases. The junction had 7 bases not matched to a gene; V was cut back by 9 bases and J by 10 bases. Germline V lookup: CDR1 LNHNV, CDR2 YYDKDF (reference sequence). The CDR3 runs to 12 residues. The CDR3 reads CATRGQGVRAFF. CDR3 in DNA: TGTGCCACAAGGGGACAGGGGGTGCGAGCTTTCTTT.

Regarding this clone: Other DNA sequences within the sample encode an identical CDR3. The chain couples TRBV4-3 to TRBJ1-1, with unresolved D. CDR3 length: 14 amino acids. The germline V and J ends were trimmed by 1 base and 1 base, with 7 bases remaining between them. Germline assignment: CDR1 LGHNA and CDR2 YSLEER. Here the CDR3 DNA reads TGCGCCAGCAGCCAAGGTAGACAGAACACTGAAGCTTTCTTT. This sequence encodes CASSQGRQNTEAFF.

V and J are TRBV30 and TRBJ2-2; the D gene is possibly TRBD2 (5 bases). Deletions cut 3 bases from V and 3 bases from J, with 14 bases between. The CDR3 runs to 15 residues. CDR1 and CDR2 (germline): GTSNPN, SVGIG (reference sequence). CDR3 residues: CAWREKLDYTGELFF. The CDR3 region has the DNA TGTGCCTGGAGAGAAAAACTAGATTACACCGGGGAGCTGTTTTTT.